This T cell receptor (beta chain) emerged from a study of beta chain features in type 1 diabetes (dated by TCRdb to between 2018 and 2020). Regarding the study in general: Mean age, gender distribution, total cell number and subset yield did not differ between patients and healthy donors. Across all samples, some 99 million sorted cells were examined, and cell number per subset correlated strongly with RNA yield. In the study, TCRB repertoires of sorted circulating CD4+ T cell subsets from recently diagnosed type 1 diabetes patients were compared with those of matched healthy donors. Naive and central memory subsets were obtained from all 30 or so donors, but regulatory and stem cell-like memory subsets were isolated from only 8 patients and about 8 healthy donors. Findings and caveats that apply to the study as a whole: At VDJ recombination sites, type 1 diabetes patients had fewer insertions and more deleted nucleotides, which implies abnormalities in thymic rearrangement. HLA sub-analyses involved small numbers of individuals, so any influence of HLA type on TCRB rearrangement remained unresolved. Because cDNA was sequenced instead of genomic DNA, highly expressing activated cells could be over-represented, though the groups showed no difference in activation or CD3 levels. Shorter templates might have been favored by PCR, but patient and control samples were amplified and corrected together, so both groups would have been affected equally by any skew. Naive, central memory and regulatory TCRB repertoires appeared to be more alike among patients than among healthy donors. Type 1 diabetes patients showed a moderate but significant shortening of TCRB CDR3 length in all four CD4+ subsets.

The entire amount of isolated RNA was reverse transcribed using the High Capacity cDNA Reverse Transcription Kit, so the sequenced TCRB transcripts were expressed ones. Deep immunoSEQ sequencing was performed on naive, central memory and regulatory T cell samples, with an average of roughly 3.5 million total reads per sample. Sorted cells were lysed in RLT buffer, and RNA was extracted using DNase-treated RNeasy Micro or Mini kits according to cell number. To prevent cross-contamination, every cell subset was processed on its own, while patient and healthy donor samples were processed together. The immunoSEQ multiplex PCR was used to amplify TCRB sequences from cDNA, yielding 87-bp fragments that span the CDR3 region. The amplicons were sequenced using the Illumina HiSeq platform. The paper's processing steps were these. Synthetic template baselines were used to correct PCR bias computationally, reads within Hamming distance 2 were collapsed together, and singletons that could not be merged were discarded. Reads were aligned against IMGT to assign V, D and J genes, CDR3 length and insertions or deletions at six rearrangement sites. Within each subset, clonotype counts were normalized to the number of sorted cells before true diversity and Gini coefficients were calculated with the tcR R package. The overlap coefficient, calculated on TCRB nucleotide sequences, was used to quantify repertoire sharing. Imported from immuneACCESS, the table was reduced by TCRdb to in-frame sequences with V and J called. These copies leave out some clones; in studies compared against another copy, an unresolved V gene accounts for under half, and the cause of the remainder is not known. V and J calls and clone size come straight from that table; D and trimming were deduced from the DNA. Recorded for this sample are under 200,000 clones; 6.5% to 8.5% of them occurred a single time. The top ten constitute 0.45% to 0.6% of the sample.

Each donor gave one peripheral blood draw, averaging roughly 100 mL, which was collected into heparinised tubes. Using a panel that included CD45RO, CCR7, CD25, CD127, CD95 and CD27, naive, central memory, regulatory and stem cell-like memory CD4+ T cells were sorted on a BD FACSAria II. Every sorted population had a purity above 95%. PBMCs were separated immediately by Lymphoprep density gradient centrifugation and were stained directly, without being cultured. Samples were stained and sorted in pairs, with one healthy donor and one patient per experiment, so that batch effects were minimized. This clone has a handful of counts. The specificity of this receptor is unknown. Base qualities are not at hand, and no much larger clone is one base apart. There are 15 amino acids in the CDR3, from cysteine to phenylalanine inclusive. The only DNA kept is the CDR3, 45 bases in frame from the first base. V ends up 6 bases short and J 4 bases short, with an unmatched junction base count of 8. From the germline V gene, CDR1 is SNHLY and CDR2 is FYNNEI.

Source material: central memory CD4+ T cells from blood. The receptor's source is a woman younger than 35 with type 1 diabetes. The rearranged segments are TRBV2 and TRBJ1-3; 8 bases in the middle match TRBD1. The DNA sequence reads TGTGCCAGCAGCGAATACAGGGGGGTCGGAAACACCATATATTTT. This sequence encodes CASSEYRGVGNTIYF. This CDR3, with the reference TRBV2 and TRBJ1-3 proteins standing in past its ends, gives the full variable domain EPEVTQTPSHQVTQMGQEVILRCVPISNHLYFYWYRQILGQKVEFLVSFYNNEISEKSEIFDDQFSVERPDGSNFTLKIRSTKLEDSAMYFCASSEYRGVGNTIYFGEGSWLTVV.